These T cell receptor beta chains were read from a single sample in a study of CD8 T cells in ankylosing spondylitis. MiXCR, run by TCRdb on the 5' RACE reads, gives a single entry per CDR3 protein. This table holds about 24,000 distinct CDR3 sequences, 17% found once. The sample consisted of blood. These receptors all stem from a male donor with ankylosing spondylitis or in good health (not recorded which). Both conserved end residues are part of each CDR3. D genes are given only for firm matches. Expanded clones get a size class; other rows say once, few or many, or leave the size out.

J	length	V	D	size	DNA	CDR3
TRBJ2-5	14	TRBV29-1	TRBD1	few	TGCAGCGTTGCCAAGGGACAGGGTTTGGAGACCCAGTACTTC	CSVAKGQGLETQYF
TRBJ1-1	13	TRBV12-3/TRBV12-4	.	many	TGTGCCAGCAGTTTGGGGCGGGTTGACGAAGCTTTCTTT	CASSLGRVDEAFF
TRBJ1-1	13	TRBV12-3/TRBV12-4	.	many	TGTGCCAGCAGCACGACAGCGAACACTGAAGCTTTCTTT	CASSTTANTEAFF
TRBJ2-3	14	TRBV12-3/TRBV12-4	.	.	TGTGCCAGCAGTTCCAACGCAGGGTTGACTACGCAGTATTTT	CASSSNAGLTTQYF
TRBJ2-4	14	TRBV6-5	.	few	TGTGCCAGCAGTTACTCTTCAGCGTGGGGCATTCAGTACTTC	CASSYSSAWGIQYF
TRBJ2-5	14	TRBV7-9	.	few	TGTGCCAGCAGCTTAGCGAGATATCAAGAGACCCAGTACTTC	CASSLARYQETQYF
TRBJ2-2	14	TRBV27	.	.	TGTGCCAGCAGTACCGACGGAAACACCGGGGAGCTGTTTTTT	CASSTDGNTGELFF
TRBJ1-1	15	TRBV6-2/TRBV6-3	.	.	TGTGCCAGCAGCAGCCTTGGGCCCCTAGTCGCTGAAGCTTTCTTT	CASSSLGPLVAEAFF
TRBJ2-7	14	TRBV28	.	many	TGTGCCAGCACAAAGACAGGCAACTCCTACGAGCAGTACTTC	CASTKTGNSYEQYF
TRBJ2-1	16	TRBV7-3	.	many	TGTGCCAGCAGCTTAATAGGTAGGGGGTACGACAATGAGCAGTTCTTC	CASSLIGRGYDNEQFF
TRBJ2-2	11	TRBV6-6	.	many	TGTGCCAGCCTGGCGGCCGGGGAGCTGTTTTTT	CASLAAGELFF
TRBJ2-1	14	TRBV5-6	.	many	TGTGCCAGCAGCGCCCCCCCCTCCTACAATGAGCAGTTCTTC	CASSAPPSYNEQFF
TRBJ2-1	16	TRBV6-2/TRBV6-3	TRBD2	.	TGTGCCAGCAGTTACTCGATTAGCGGGAGGACCAATGAGCAGTTCTTC	CASSYSISGRTNEQFF
TRBJ2-7	14	TRBV28	.	few	TGTGCCAGCAGTTTTGGGACACACTCCTACGAGCAGTACTTC	CASSFGTHSYEQYF
TRBJ2-1	11	TRBV29-1	.	few	TGCAGCGTTGAAGATTGGGCGGGGCAGTTCTTC	CSVEDWAGQFF
TRBJ2-1	14	TRBV6-1	TRBD1	.	TGTGCCAGCAGGGACAGGGTCCCGCCCAATGAGCAGTTCTTC	CASRDRVPPNEQFF
TRBJ1-1	15	TRBV5-6	TRBD1	many	TGTGCCAGCAGCTGGGGGGACAGGGTGGGGACTGAAGCTTTCTTT	CASSWGDRVGTEAFF
TRBJ2-5	16	TRBV6-2/TRBV6-3	.	few	TGTGCCAGCAGTCCGACAACGACAGCGGCGCAAGAGACCCAGTACTTC	CASSPTTTAAQETQYF
TRBJ2-1	14	TRBV5-5	.	.	TGTGCCAGCAGCTTGGTTGTGGCGGGACATGAGCAGTTCTTC	CASSLVVAGHEQFF
TRBJ2-3	19	TRBV4-3	TRBD2	.	TGCGCCAGCAGCCAAAGATCGGTAGCGGGAGGCCTGGTGGGGAATACGCAGTATTTT	CASSQRSVAGGLVGNTQYF
TRBJ1-1	15	TRBV12-3/TRBV12-4	.	.	TGTGCCAGCAGTCGCTCACACCAATCGAACACTGAAGCTTTCTTT	CASSRSHQSNTEAFF
TRBJ2-2	14	TRBV28	.	.	TGTGCCAGCAGTTTATTGGAGGGAGCCGGGGAGCTGTTTTTT	CASSLLEGAGELFF
TRBJ2-3	14	TRBV5-1	.	many	TGCGCCAGCCGCGGCAGGGCAGCTGGGGATACGCAGTATTTT	CASRGRAAGDTQYF
TRBJ2-7	13	TRBV20-1	.	many	TGCAGTGCCAACCCCCTACAGGGTTACGAGCAGTACTTC	CSANPLQGYEQYF
TRBJ2-3	14	TRBV7-2	.	many	TGTGCCAGCACAAGACGGGCAGGTTCAGATACGCAGTATTTT	CASTRRAGSDTQYF
TRBJ2-7	19	TRBV9	TRBD1	.	TGTGCCAGCAGCCCTAACAACCAATGGGGGACAGGGGCCACCTACGAGCAGTACTTC	CASSPNNQWGTGATYEQYF
TRBJ2-5	13	TRBV2	.	.	TGTGCCAGCAGTGTGGCAGGGTTAGAGACCCAGTACTTC	CASSVAGLETQYF
TRBJ2-3	14	TRBV7-2	TRBD2	.	TGTGCCAGCAGCCGGACTAGCAGGGAAGGTACGCAGTATTTT	CASSRTSREGTQYF
TRBJ2-1	12	TRBV20-1	.	.	TGCAGTGCTGGACGGGCTGAGGATGAGCAGTTCTTC	CSAGRAEDEQFF
TRBJ2-1	20	TRBV7-2	TRBD2	many	TGTGCCAGCAGCTTAGTCCCGGGACTAGCGGGACCTCCCCAGGCGGGTGAGCAGTTCTTC	CASSLVPGLAGPPQAGEQFF
TRBJ1-1	13	TRBV29-1	.	.	TGCAGCGTTGAAGGGGCTTGGGGCACTGAAGCTTTCTTT	CSVEGAWGTEAFF
TRBJ2-7	14	TRBV9	.	many	TGTGCCAGCAGCCCAAGGAGGGGGGGCCACGAGCAGTACTTC	CASSPRRGGHEQYF
TRBJ2-3	13	TRBV29-1	.	.	TGCAGCGTTAACGACGGATTCACAGATACGCAGTATTTT	CSVNDGFTDTQYF
TRBJ1-4	13	TRBV20-1	.	few	TGCAGTGCTAGAGGGGGGGGGTTGGAAAAACTGTTTTTT	CSARGGGLEKLFF